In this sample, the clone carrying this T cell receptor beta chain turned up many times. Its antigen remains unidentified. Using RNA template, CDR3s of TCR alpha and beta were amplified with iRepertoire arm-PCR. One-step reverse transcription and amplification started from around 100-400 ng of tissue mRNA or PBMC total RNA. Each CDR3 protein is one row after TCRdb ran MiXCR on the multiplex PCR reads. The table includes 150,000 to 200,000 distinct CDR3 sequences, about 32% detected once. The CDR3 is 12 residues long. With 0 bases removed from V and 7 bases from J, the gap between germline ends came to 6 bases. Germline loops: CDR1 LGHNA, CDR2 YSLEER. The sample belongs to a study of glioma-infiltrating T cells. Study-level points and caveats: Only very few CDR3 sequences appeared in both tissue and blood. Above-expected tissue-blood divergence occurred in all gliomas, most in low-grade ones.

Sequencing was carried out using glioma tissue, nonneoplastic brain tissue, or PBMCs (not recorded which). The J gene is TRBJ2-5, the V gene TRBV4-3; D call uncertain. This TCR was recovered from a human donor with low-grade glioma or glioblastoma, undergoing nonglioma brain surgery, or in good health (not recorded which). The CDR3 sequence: CASSQDRGTQYF. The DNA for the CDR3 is TGCGCCAGCAGCCAAGATCGCGGGACCCAGTACTTC.